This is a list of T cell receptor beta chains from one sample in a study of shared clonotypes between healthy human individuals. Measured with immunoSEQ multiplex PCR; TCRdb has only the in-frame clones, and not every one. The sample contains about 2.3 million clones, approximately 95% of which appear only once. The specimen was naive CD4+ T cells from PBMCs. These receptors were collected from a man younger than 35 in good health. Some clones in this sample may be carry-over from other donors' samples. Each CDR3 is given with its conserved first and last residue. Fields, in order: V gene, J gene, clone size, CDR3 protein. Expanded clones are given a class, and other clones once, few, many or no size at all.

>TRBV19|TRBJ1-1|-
CASSIGGRNTEAFF
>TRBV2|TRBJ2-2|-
CASSAATSSTGELFF
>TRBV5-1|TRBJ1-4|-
CASSLSNEKLFF
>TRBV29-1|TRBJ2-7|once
CSVSRGNEQYF
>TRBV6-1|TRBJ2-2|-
CASTVGQPNTGELFF
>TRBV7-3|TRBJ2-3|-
CASRSTGAEGADTQYF
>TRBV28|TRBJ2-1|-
CASTTGASGLISYNEQFF
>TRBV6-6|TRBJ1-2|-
CASSPSGSGYTF
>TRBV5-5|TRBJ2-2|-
CASSLPREGSELFF
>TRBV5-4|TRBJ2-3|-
CASSGSGTDTQYF
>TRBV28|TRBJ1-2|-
CASKNRGRLYGYTF
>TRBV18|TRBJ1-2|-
CASSPSRTGNYGYTF
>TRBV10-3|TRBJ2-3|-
CAVSSVSDTQYF
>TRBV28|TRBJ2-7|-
CASGSERKQYF
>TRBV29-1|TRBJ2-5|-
CSVEGREETQYF
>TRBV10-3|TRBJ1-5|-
CAISEGTGNSNQPQHF
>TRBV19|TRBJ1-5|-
CASRGRSNQPQHF
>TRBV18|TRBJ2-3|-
CASSSLQGAPGTDTQYF
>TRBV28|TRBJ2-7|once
CASRAQGGSYEQYF
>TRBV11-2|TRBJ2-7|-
CATSGLRGQYEQYF
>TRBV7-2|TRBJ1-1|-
CASSLVNSQGAGAFF
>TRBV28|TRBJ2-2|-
CASSLWSGARPGELFF
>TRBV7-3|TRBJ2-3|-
CASSLGSSTDTQYF
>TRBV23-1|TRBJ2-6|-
CASSPTGSGANVLTF
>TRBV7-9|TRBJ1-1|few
CASSTPGQWNTEAFF
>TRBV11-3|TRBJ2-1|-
CASSRTQGNEQFF
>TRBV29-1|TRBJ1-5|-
CSVARGQGQPQHF
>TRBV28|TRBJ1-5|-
CASSLSGQIVSLNQPQHF
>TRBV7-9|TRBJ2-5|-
CASSPGRPEETQYF